This T cell receptor (beta chain) was profiled in a study of blood T cell repertoires in COVID-19. The wider study: Some COVID-19 samples were acute and others convalescent; all came from the United States, Italy and Spain. PBMCs, B-cell-depleted T cells, or T cells provided the cDNA or gDNA that made up the material.

Source study methods: Amplification with reference gene primers provided the estimates of nucleated cell counts. The data were produced by immunoSEQ multiplex PCR, yet TCRdb's version contains in-frame clones alone and is incomplete. V and J calls and clone size follow that table, whereas D and trimming were derived from the DNA. The table lists roughly 670,000 clones, over 80% of them singletons. Trimming cost V 3 bases and J 2 bases, with 11 bases left between them. Germline V gene lookup returns CDR1 SGHKS and CDR2 YYEKEE (reference sequence). This CDR3 contains 15 residues. Material: peripheral blood. The chain is built from TRBV5-5 and TRBJ2-2, with a tentative D call TRBD1 (6 bases). This receptor was taken from a woman aged 18-30 years with acute or convalescent COVID-19. CDR3 amino acids: CASSSGTLNTGELFF. The CDR3 DNA reads TGTGCCAGCAGCTCGGGGACACTAAACACCGGGGAGCTGTTTTTT.